The 18 T cell receptor beta chains below were found in one sample sequenced in a study of T cell responses to AZD1222 COVID-19 vaccine. TCRdb's table, derived via immunoSEQ multiplex PCR, lists solely in-frame clones and lacks some. The sample contains 150,000 or so clones, 90% to 95% of which appear only once. The sample was peripheral blood, taken 28 days after the second AZD1222 dose. Receptor source: an adult who received the AZD1222 COVID-19 vaccine.

This CDR3 reads CASSEQGMGYTF. The DNA for the CDR3 is TGTGCCAGCAGTGAACAGGGCATGGGCTACACCTTC. The V and J genes are TRBV2 and TRBJ1-2; possible D gene TRBD1, 5 bases. There are 12 residues in the CDR3. V shed 2 bases and J shed 8 bases, with 9 bases lying between them. The germline gives CDR1 SNHLY, CDR2 FYNNEI. Based on the CDR3 plus reference TRBV2 and TRBJ1-2, the full variable domain is EPEVTQTPSHQVTQMGQEVILRCVPISNHLYFYWYRQILGQKVEFLVSFYNNEISEKSEIFDDQFSVERPDGSNFTLKIRSTKLEDSAMYFCASSEQGMGYTFGSGTRLTVV.

The J gene is TRBJ2-1, the V gene TRBV21-1; TRBD2, the table's D call, lacks a check against the DNA. TRBV21-1 is given as a pseudogene. The CDR3 has 15 amino acids. CDR3 DNA: TGTGCCAGCAGCAAGGTCCATGGAAGAGGCAATGAGCAGTTCTTC. Translating gives CASSKVHGRGNEQFF.

This clone was seen a single time. V gene TRBV19 combines with J gene TRBJ2-2; no clear D gene. CDR1 and CDR2 (germline): LNHDA, SQIVND (reference sequence). This CDR3 region has 14 residues. The CDR3 is CAVIAAGPTGELFF. Written as DNA, the CDR3 is TGTGCGGTAATCGCGGCAGGACCCACCGGGGAGCTGTTTTTT.

This chain connects TRBV14 to TRBJ2-1; the match to TRBD2 covers 8 bases. The CDR3 is 15 amino acids. V lost 4 bases, J lost 2 bases, and 4 bases stayed unmatched. CDR1 and CDR2 from the germline V gene are SGHDN and FVKESK. The CDR3 bases are TGTGCCAGCAGCCCCAAGGGACTAGCCTACAATGAGCAGTTCTTC. Translated: CASSPKGLAYNEQFF. Using reference TRBV14 and TRBJ2-1 for the parts outside the CDR3, the full variable domain is EAGVTQFPSHSVIEKGQTVTLRCDPISGHDNLYWYRRVMGKEIKFLLHFVKESKQDESGMPNNRFLAERTGGTYSTLKVQPAELEDSGVYFCASSPKGLAYNEQFFGPGTRLTVL.

The gene calls are TRBV14 and TRBJ1-1, with TRBD1 as a possible D gene (5 bases). The CDR3 is 14 amino acids. In germline, CDR1 is SGHDN, CDR2 FVKESK. Trimming removed 4 bases at V and 1 base at J, with 10 bases between. DNA for the CDR3: TGTGCCAGCAGCCGAGGGGTTGGGAACACTGAAGCTTTCTTT. Its translation: CASSRGVGNTEAFF.

V usage is TRBV18 and J usage is TRBJ1-5, with D hard to call. The CDR3 runs to 13 residues. Trimming removed 4 bases from V and 7 bases from J, with 11 bases in between. The germline V gene has CDR1 KGHSH and CDR2 LQKENI. The CDR3 here is CASSRIVGQPQHF. The CDR3 DNA reads as TGTGCCAGCTCACGGATCGTCGGGCAGCCCCAGCATTTT.

The genes are TRBV7-2 and TRBJ1-1; unclear D gene. This CDR3 has 14 residues. Germline CDR1 SGHTA, CDR2 FQGNSA. V dropped 3 bases and J dropped 3 bases, with 11 bases sitting between them. The CDR3 is CASSFTGKYTEAFF. The CDR3 nucleotides read TGTGCCAGCAGCTTCACGGGTAAATACACTGAAGCTTTCTTT.

V gene TRBV28 combines with J gene TRBJ2-1; D uncertain. CDR1 is MDHEN and CDR2 is SYDVKM in the germline V gene. This CDR3 is built from 16 residues. Trimming left V 7 bases short and J 0 bases short, with 16 bases between. In nucleotides, the CDR3 is TGTGCCAGCAATCCTCTCCCAGGAAACTCCTACAATGAGCAGTTCTTC. This encodes CASNPLPGNSYNEQFF.

As for this clone: The junction shows a germline mismatch at one end, possibly a read error. The genes are TRBV6-5 and TRBJ1-5, with no clear D. The CDR3 loop spans 13 amino acids. CDR1 is MNHEY, CDR2 SVGAGI, per germline. The CDR3 DNA reads TGTGCCAGCAGCTACTCATTTCGTCAGCCCCAGCATTTT. It specifies CASSYSFRQPQHF.

The J gene is TRBJ2-2, the V gene TRBV2; D perhaps matches TRBD2 (6 bases). Germline CDR1 and CDR2: SNHLY and FYNNEI. V shed 5 bases and J shed 1 base, with 11 bases lying between them. The CDR3 has 15 residues. In nucleotides, the CDR3 is TGTGCCAGCAGTACCCAGGGACTGAACACCGGGGAGCTGTTTTTT. Translating it yields CASSTQGLNTGELFF.

The V and J genes are TRBV5-1 and TRBJ1-1; possible D gene TRBD1, 6 bases. The length of the CDR3 is 14 residues. Germline V CDR1 and CDR2: SGHRS, YFSETQ. V was clipped by 2 bases and J by 0 bases, with 8 bases between them. CDR3 protein: CASSFQGLNTEAFF. As DNA, the CDR3 is TGCGCCAGCAGCTTCCAGGGGTTGAACACTGAAGCTTTCTTT.

The chain carries TRBV3-1 (or the pseudogene TRBV3-2) and TRBJ1-4; 7 positions agree with TRBD1. CDR1 is LGHDT and CDR2 is YNNKEL in the germline V gene (reference sequence). V gave up 3 bases and J gave up 4 bases; unmatched junction bases: 11. The CDR3 is 17 amino acids. In nucleotides, the CDR3 is TGTGCCAGCAGCCATTACCAGACAGGGAGGTTTAATGAAAAACTGTTTTTT. Its translation: CASSHYQTGRFNEKLFF.

The chain is built from TRBV6-2 or TRBV6-3 and TRBJ2-1; no clear D gene. Per germline, CDR1 MNHEY and CDR2 SVGEGT. This CDR3 region has 13 residues. Deletions cut 5 bases from V and 4 bases from J, with 9 bases between. This chain's CDR3 is CASSLSWYNEQFF. In DNA form, the CDR3 reads TGTGCCAGCAGTCTGAGTTGGTACAATGAGCAGTTCTTC.

The V gene is TRBV6-6, the J gene TRBJ2-1, with 11 nucleotides matching TRBD2. Germline V gene sequence: CDR1 MNHNY, CDR2 SVGAGI (reference sequence). This CDR3 is 16 amino acids long. V shed 2 bases and J 6 bases; nucleotides not matched to a gene: 6. The CDR3 is CASSYPTSGTSNEQFF. The CDR3 DNA sequence: TGTGCCAGCAGTTACCCGACTAGCGGGACTTCCAATGAGCAGTTCTTC.

This rearrangement joins TRBV19 to TRBJ2-1; 10 bases match TRBD2. The V and J ends lost 6 bases and 6 bases, in that order; junction bases with no gene match: 11. Germline CDR1 reads LNHDA; CDR2 reads SQIVND (reference sequence). CDR3 length: 16 amino acids. The CDR3 loop is CASRASGSTATNEQFF. CDR3 DNA sequence: TGTGCCAGTAGGGCTAGCGGGAGTACGGCGACCAATGAGCAGTTCTTC.

The sample holds a few counts of this clone. This chain joins TRBV2 and TRBJ2-7; D is undetermined. Trimming removed 5 bases at V and 6 bases at J, with 8 bases between. CDR1 is SNHLY, CDR2 FYNNEI, per germline. The CDR3 has 11 amino acids. CDR3 loop: CASSQAAEQYF. Here the CDR3 DNA reads TGTGCCAGCAGTCAGGCGGCCGAGCAGTACTTC.

This clone was counted a single time. This chain joins TRBV5-4 and TRBJ1-2; D might be TRBD1 (5 bases). The CDR3 is made up of 15 amino acids. CDR1 and CDR2 from the germline V gene are SGHNT and YYREEE (reference sequence). V was cut by 1 base and J by 7 bases, with 17 bases left in between. CDR3 DNA: TGTGCCAGCAGCTTGAAGGGGTTTGGGGAGGGTGGCTACACCTTC. Amino acids: CASSLKGFGEGGYTF. The variable domain in full, completed from reference TRBV5-4 and TRBJ1-2, reads ETGVTQSPTHLIKTRGQQVTLRCSSQSGHNTVSWYQQALGQGPQFIFQYYREEENGRGNFPPRFSGLQFPNYSSELNVNALELDDSALYLCASSLKGFGEGGYTFGSGTRLTVV.

This chain uses TRBV3-1 (or the pseudogene TRBV3-2) with TRBJ2-1, with TRBD2 matching over 9 bases. The V gene end was trimmed by 4 bases and the J gene end by 12 bases; junction bases not matched to a gene: 10. This CDR3 is 14 amino acids long. In germline, CDR1 is LGHDT, CDR2 YNNKEL (reference sequence). In DNA form, the CDR3 reads TGTGCCAGCAGCCCCGGGACTAGCCCCTCAGGGCAGTTCTTC. It translates to CASSPGTSPSGQFF.